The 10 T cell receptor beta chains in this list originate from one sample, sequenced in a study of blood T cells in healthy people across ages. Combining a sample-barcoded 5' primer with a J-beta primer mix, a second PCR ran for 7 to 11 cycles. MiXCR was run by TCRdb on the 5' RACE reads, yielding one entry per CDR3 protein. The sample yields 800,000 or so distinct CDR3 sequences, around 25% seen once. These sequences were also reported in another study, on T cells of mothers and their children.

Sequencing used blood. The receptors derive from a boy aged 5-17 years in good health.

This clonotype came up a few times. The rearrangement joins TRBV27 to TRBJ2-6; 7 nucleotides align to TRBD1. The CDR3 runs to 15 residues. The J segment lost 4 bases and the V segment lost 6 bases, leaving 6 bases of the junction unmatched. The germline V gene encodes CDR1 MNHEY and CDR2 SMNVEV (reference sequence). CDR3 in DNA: TGTGCCAGCAGCTGGGGACAGACCGGGGCCAACGTCCTGACTTTC. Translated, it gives CASSWGQTGANVLTF. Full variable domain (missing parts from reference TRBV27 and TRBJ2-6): EAQVTQNPRYLITVTGKKLTVTCSQNMNHEYMSWYRQDPGLGLRQIYYSMNVEVTDKGDVPEGYKVSRKEKRNFPLILESPSPNQTSLYFCASSWGQTGANVLTFGAGSRLTVL.

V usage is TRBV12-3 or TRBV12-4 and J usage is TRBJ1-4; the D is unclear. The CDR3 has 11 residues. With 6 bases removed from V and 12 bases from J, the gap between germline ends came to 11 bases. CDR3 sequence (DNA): TGTGCCAGCAGGGGCCTTGGGGAACTGTTTTTT. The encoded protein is CASRGLGELFF.

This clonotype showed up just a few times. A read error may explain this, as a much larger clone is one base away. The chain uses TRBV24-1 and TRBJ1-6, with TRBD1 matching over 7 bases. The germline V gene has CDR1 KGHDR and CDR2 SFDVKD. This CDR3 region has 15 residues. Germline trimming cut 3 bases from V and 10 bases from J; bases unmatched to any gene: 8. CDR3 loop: CATSDRIQGSSPLHF. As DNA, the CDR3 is TGTGCCACCAGTGATCGGATACAGGGGAGCTCACCCCTCCACTTT.

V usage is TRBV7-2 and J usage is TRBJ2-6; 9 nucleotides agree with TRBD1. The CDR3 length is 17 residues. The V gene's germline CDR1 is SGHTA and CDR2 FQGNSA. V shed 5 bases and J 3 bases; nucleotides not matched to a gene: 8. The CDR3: CASSPSRDRVGANVLTF. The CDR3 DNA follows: TGTGCCAGCAGCCCGTCCCGGGACAGGGTTGGGGCCAACGTCCTGACTTTC. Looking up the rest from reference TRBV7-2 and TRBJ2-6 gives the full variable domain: GAGVSQSPSNKVTEKGKDVELRCDPISGHTALYWYRQSLGQGLEFLIYFQGNSAPDKSGLPSDRFSAERTGGSVSTLTIQRTQQEDSAVYLCASSPSRDRVGANVLTFGAGSRLTVL.

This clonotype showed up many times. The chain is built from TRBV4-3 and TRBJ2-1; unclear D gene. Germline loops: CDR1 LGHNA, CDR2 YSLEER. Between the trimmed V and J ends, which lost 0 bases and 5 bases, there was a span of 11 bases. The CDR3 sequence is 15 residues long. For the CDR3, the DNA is TGCGCCAGCAGCCAAGATCCGGCTGGGAACAATGAGCAGTTCTTC. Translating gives CASSQDPAGNNEQFF.

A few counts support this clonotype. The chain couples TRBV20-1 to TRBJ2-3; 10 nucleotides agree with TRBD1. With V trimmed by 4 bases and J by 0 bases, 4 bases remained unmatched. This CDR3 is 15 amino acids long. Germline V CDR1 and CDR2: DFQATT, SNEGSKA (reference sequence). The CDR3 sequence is CSAIDRGPSTDTQYF. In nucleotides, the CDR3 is TGCAGTGCTATCGACAGGGGGCCTAGCACAGATACGCAGTATTTT.

In nucleotides, the CDR3 is TGCAGTGCTAGAGATCTCATTAAAGGAATTAGCACAGATACGCAGTATTTT. As protein: CSARDLIKGISTDTQYF. The chain has TRBV20-1 and TRBJ2-3, with unresolved D. The CDR3 extends over 17 amino acids. The germline V and J ends were trimmed by 0 bases and 0 bases, with 16 bases remaining between them. Germline V gene sequence: CDR1 DFQATT, CDR2 SNEGSKA (reference sequence).

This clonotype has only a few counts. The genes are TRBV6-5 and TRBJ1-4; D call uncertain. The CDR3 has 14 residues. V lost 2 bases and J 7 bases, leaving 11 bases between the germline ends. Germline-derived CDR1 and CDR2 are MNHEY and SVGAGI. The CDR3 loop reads CASSYRPGSEKLFF. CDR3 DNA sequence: TGTGCCAGCAGTTACAGGCCAGGTAGTGAAAAACTGTTTTTT.

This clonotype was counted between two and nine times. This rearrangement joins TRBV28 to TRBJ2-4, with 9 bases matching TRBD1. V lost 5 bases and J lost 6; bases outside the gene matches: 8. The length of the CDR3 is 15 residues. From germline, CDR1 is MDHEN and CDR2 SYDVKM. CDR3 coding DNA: TGTGCCAGCAGTGTCCTGGGACAGGGCCTAAACATTCAGTACTTC. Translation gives CASSVLGQGLNIQYF.

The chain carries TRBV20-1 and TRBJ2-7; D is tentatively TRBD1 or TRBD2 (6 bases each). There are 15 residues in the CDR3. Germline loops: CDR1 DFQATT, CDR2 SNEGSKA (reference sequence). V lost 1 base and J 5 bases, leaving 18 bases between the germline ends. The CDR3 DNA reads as TGCAGTGCTAGAGTTGGGGGGCGCAGGGTCAACGAGCAGTACTTC. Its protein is CSARVGGRRVNEQYF.